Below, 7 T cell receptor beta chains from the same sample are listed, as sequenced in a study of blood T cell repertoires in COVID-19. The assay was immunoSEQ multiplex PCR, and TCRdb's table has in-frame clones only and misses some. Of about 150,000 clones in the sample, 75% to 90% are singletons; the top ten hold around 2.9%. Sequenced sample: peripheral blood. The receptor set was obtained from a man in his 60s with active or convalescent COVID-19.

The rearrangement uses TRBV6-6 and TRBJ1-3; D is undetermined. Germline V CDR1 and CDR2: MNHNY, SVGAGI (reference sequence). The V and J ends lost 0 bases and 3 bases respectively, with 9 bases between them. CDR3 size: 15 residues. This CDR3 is CASSYSNSRGNTIYF. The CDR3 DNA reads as TGTGCCAGCAGTTACTCGAACAGTCGTGGAAACACCATATATTTT.

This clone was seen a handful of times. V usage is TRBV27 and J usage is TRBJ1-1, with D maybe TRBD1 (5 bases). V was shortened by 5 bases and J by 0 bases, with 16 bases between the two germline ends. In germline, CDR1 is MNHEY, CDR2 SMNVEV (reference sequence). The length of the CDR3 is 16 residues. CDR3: CASSGLGVRLNTEAFF. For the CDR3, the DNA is TGTGCCAGCAGTGGATTAGGGGTCAGATTGAACACTGAAGCTTTCTTT.

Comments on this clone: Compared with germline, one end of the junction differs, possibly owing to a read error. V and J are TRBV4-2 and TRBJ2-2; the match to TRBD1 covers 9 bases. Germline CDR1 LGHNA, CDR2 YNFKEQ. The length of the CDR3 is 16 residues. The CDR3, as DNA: TGTGCCAGCAGCCAGCCCGGGACAGGGCACACCAGGGAGCTGTTTTTT. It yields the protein CASSQPGTGHTRELFF.

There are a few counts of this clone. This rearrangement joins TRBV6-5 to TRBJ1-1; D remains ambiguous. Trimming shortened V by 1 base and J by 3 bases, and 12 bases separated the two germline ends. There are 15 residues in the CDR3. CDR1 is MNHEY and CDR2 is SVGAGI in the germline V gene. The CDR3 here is CASSYYQTGDTEAFF. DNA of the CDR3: TGTGCCAGCAGTTACTATCAGACCGGGGACACTGAAGCTTTCTTT.

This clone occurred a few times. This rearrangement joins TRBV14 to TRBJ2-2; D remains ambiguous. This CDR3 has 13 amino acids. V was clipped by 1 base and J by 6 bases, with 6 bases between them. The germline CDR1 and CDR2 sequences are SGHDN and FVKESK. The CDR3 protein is CASSQVLSGELFF. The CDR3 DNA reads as TGTGCCAGCAGCCAAGTTTTATCCGGGGAGCTGTTTTTT. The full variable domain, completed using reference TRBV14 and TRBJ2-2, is EAGVTQFPSHSVIEKGQTVTLRCDPISGHDNLYWYRRVMGKEIKFLLHFVKESKQDESGMPNNRFLAERTGGTYSTLKVQPAELEDSGVYFCASSQVLSGELFFGEGSRLTVL.

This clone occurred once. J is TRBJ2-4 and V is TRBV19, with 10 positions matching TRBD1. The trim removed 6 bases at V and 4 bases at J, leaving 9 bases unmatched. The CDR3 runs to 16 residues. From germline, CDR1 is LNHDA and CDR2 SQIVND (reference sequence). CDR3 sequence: CASSGTGAGPKNIQYF. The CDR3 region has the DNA TGTGCCAGTAGCGGGACAGGGGCCGGCCCGAAAAACATTCAGTACTTC.

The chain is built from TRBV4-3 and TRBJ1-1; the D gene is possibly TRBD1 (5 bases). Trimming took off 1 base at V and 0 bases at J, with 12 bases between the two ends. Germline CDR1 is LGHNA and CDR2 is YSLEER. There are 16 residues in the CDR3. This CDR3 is CASSQAGRAVNTEAFF. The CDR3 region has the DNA TGCGCCAGCAGCCAAGCGGGCAGGGCGGTGAACACTGAAGCTTTCTTT.